This T cell receptor beta chain came from a study of blood T cell repertoires in COVID-19. Study at large: Spain, Italy and the United States supplied samples that represented acute and convalescent COVID-19.

This clone has just one count. The junction and the germline gene differ at one end; a read error may be behind it. Generated by immunoSEQ multiplex PCR, the TCRdb table keeps only in-frame clones and is missing some. The data contain approximately 150,000 clones, approximately 82% of them seen just once; the ten biggest clones take up 5.5% to 8%. Sequenced sample: peripheral blood. The clonotype comes from a woman aged 50 to 60 in a cohort sampled during active or convalescent COVID-19.

CDR3 sequence (DNA): TGTGCCAGCAGTGAAGATCCAACGGCAGGGGCCTCCCACGAGCAGTACTTC. Encoded protein: CASSEDPTAGASHEQYF. The rearrangement joins TRBV6-1 to TRBJ2-7; a weak D match, TRBD1 (6 bases). The CDR3 consists of 17 residues. In germline, CDR1 is MNHNS, CDR2 SASEGT.